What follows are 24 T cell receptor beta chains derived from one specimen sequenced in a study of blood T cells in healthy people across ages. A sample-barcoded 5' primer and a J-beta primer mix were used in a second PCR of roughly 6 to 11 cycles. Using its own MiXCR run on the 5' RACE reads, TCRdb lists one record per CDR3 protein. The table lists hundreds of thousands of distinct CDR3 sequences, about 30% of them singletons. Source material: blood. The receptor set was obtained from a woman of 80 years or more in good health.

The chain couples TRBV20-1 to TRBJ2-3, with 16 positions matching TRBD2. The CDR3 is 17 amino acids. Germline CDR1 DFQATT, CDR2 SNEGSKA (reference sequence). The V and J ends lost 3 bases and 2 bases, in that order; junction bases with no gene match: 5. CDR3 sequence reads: CSASRGTSGGDTDTQYF. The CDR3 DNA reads TGCAGTGCTAGCCGCGGGACTAGCGGGGGGGACACAGATACGCAGTATTTT.

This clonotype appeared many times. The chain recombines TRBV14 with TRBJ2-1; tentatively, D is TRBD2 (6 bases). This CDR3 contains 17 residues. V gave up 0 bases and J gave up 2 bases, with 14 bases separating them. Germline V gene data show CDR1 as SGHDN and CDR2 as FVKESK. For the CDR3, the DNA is TGTGCCAGCAGCCAAGATCTTTGGAGGGGCGCCTACAATGAGCAGTTCTTC. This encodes CASSQDLWRGAYNEQFF. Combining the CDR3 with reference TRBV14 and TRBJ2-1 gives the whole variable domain EAGVTQFPSHSVIEKGQTVTLRCDPISGHDNLYWYRRVMGKEIKFLLHFVKESKQDESGMPNNRFLAERTGGTYSTLKVQPAELEDSGVYFCASSQDLWRGAYNEQFFGPGTRLTVL.

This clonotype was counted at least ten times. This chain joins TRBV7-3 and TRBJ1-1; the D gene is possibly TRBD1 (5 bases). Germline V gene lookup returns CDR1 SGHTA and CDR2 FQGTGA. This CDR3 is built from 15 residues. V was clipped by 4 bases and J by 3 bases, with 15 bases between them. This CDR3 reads CASSSGGWGDTEAFF. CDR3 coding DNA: TGTGCCAGCAGCTCCGGTGGATGGGGGGACACTGAAGCTTTCTTT.

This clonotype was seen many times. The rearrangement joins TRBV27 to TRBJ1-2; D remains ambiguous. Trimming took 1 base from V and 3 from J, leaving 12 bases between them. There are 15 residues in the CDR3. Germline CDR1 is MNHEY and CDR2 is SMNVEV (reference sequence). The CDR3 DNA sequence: TGTGCCAGCAGTTTATTTCCGGGTGTCGACTATGGCTACACCTTC. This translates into CASSLFPGVDYGYTF.

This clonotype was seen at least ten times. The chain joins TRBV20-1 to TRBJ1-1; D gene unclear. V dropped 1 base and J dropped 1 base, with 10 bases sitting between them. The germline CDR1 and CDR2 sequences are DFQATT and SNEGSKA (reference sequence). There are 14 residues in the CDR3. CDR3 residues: CSARVSGWNTEAFF. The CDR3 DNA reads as TGCAGTGCTAGAGTTTCGGGTTGGAACACTGAAGCTTTCTTT.

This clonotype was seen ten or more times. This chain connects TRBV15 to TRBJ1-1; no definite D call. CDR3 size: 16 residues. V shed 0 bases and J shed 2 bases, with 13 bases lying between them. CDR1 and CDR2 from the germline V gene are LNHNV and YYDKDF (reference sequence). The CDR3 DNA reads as TGTGCCACCAGCAGAGATTTGAACAGTCAAAACACTGAAGCTTTCTTT. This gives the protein CATSRDLNSQNTEAFF.

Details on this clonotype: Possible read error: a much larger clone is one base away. The CDR3 is CASSIRGGSTDTQYF. The CDR3 DNA reads as TGTGCCAGCAGCATCCGAGGAGGGAGCACAGATACGCAGTATTTT. This chain connects TRBV7-6 to TRBJ2-3; TRBD2 might be the D (6 bases). Trimming shortened V by 5 bases and J by 0 bases, and 12 bases separated the two germline ends. The germline V gene encodes CDR1 SGHVS and CDR2 FNYEAQ. The CDR3 is 15 residues long.

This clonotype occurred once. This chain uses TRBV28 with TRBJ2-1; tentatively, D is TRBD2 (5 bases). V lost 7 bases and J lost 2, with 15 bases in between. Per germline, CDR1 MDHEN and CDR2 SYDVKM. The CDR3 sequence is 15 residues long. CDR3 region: CASKFAAGAYNEQFF. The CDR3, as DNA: TGTGCCAGCAAATTTGCGGCGGGCGCCTACAATGAGCAGTTCTTC.

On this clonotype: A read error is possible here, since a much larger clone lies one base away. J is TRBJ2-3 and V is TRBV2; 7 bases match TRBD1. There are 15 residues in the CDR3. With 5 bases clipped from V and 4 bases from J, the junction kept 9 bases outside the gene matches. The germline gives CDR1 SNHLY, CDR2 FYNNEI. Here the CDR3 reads CASSLNRGMADTQYF. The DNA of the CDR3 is TGTGCCAGCAGTTTGAACAGGGGAATGGCAGATACGCAGTATTTT.

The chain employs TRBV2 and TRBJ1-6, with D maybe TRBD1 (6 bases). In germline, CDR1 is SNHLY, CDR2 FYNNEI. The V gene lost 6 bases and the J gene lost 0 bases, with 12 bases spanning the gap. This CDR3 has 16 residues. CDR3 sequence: CASSPGASSYNSPLHF. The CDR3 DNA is TGTGCCAGCAGCCCAGGGGCGAGCTCCTATAATTCACCCCTCCACTTT.

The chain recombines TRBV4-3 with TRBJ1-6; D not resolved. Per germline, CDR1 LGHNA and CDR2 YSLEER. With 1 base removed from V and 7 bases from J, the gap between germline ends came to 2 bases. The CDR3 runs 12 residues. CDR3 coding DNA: TGCGCCAGCAGCCAAGGGAATTCACCCCTCCACTTT. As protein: CASSQGNSPLHF.

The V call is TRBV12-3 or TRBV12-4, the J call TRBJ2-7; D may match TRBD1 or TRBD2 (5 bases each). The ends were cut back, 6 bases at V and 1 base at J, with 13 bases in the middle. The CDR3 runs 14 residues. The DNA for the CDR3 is TGTGCCAGCAGAAGGACCGGGGCGTCCTACGAGCAGTACTTC. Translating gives CASRRTGASYEQYF.

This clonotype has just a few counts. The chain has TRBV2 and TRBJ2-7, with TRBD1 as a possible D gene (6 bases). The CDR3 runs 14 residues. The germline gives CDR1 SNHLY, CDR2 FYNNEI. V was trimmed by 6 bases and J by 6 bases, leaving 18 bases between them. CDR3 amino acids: CASRVGGIGFEQYF. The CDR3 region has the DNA TGTGCCAGCAGGGTTGGGGGCATCGGTTTCGAGCAGTACTTC.

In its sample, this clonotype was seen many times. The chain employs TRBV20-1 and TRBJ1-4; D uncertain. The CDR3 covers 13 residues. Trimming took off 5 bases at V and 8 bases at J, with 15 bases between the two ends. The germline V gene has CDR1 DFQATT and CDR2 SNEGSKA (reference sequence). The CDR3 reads CSARGQVGEKLFF. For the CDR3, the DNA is TGCAGTGCTCGTGGCCAGGTGGGCGAAAAACTGTTTTTT.

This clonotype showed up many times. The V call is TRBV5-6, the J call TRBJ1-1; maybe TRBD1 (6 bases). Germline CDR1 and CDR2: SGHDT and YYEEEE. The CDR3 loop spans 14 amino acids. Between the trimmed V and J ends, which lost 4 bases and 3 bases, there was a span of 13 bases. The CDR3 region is CASSPTGWDTEAFF. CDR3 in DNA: TGTGCCAGCAGCCCTACAGGGTGGGACACTGAAGCTTTCTTT.

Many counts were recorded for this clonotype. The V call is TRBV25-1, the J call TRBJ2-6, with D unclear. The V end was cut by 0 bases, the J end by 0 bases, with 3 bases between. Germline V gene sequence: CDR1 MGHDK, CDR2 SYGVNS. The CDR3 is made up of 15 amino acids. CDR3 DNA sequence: TGTGCCAGCAGTGAATATAGCTCTGGGGCCAACGTCCTGACTTTC. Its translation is CASSEYSSGANVLTF.

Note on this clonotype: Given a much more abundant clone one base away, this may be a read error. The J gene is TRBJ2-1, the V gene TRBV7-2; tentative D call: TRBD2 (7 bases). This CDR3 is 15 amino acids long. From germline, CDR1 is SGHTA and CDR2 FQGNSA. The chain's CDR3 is CANSSLGGASSEQFF. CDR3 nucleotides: TGTGCCAACAGCTCCTTGGGGGGGGCGTCCTCTGAGCAGTTCTTC.

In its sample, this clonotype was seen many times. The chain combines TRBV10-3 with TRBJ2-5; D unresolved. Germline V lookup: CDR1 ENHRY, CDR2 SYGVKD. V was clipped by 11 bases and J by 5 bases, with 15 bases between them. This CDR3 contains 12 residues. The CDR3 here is CASRAERETQYF. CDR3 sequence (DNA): TGTGCCTCACGCGCCGAACGGGAGACCCAGTACTTC.

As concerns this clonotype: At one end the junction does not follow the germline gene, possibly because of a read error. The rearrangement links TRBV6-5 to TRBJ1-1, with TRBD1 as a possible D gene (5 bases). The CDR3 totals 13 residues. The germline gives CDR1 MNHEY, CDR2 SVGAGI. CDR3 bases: TGTGCCAGCAGTTTAGGACAAGCCGTTGAAGCTTGCTTT. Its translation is CASSLGQAVEACF.

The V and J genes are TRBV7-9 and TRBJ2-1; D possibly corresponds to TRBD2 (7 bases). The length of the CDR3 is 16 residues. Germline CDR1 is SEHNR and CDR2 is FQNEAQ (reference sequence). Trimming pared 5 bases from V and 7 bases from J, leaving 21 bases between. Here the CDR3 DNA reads TGTGCCAGCAGCCCCCTAGGAGGGGGGGCCGGGAATGAGCAGTTCTTC. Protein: CASSPLGGGAGNEQFF.

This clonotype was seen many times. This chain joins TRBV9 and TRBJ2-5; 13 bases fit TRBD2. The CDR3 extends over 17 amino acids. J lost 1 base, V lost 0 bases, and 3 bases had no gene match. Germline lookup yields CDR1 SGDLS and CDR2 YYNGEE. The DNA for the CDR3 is TGTGCCAGCAGCGTAGGGGGACTAGCGGGGTCCCAAGAGACCCAGTACTTC. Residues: CASSVGGLAGSQETQYF.

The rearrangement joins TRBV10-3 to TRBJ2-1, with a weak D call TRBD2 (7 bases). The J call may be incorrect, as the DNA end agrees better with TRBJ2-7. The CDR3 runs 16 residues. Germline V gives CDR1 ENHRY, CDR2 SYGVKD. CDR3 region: CATVRKGGGSYNEQYF. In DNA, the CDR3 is TGTGCCACCGTCCGGAAGGGAGGGGGGTCCTACAATGAGCAGTACTTC.

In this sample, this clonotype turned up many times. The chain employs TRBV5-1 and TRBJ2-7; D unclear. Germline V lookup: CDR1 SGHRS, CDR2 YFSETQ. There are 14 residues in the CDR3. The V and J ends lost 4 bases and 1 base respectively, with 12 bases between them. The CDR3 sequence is CASSEGLGSYEQYF. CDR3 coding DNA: TGCGCCAGCAGCGAAGGATTAGGGTCCTACGAGCAGTACTTC.

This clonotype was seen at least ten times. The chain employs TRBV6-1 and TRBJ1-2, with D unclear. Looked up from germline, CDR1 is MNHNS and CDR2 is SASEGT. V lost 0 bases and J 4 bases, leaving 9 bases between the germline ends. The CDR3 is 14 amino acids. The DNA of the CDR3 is TGTGCCAGCAGTGAAGCTAGACGGTTCTATGGCTACACCTTC. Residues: CASSEARRFYGYTF.